This TCR beta chain appears in the sequencing data of a study of blood T cell repertoires in COVID-19. With V trimmed by 0 bases and J by 8 bases, 5 bases remained unmatched. The CDR3 has 15 amino acids. Germline-derived CDR1 and CDR2 are SGHTA and FQGNSA. The protocol was immunoSEQ multiplex PCR, while the TCRdb copy is restricted to in-frame clones and leaves out a portion. The repertoire holds roughly 100,000 clones, less than 90% seen once, with around 1.6% in the top ten. The genes are TRBV7-2 and TRBJ2-4, with 9 bases identical to TRBD2. The sequence was collected from an elderly man with acute or convalescent COVID-19. Specimen: peripheral blood. The CDR3 DNA is TGTGCCAGCAGCTTAGCGGGGGTAGCGGGAGACATTCAGTACTTC. Encoded protein: CASSLAGVAGDIQYF.